This T cell receptor (beta chain) was profiled in a study of OX40 agonist ivuxolimab in advanced cancers. Study-level information: Patients got intravenous ivuxolimab at 0.01 to 10 mg/kg every 2 weeks.

With regard to this clone: Its antigen remains unidentified.

Using immunoSEQ multiplex PCR, the repertoire was profiled, and TCRdb retains in-frame clones only, with some absent. The sample has roughly 60,000 clones; 80% to 90% are singletons. General study findings and limits: Also present in some nonresponders was a low level of normalized T-cell clonal expansion. Clonal expansion by week 6 occurred in CD4+ and CD8+ blood T cells (at 0.1 to 3.0 mg/kg).

This CDR3 contains 15 residues. The V end was cut by 1 base, the J end by 1 base, with 8 bases between. Germline V CDR1 and CDR2: GTSNPN, SVGIG (reference sequence). This sequence joins TRBV30 and TRBJ1-6; D ambiguous. Sequencing used CD4+ or CD8+ T cells sorted from blood, obtained in a trial of the OX40 agonist ivuxolimab. The source is an adult with an advanced solid tumor such as melanoma, head and neck, liver or kidney cancer. CDR3 sequence: CAWSDEASYNSPLHF. In DNA form, the CDR3 reads TGTGCCTGGAGTGATGAGGCTTCCTATAATTCACCCCTCCACTTT. The full variable domain, in which reference TRBV30 and TRBJ1-6 provide the parts outside the CDR3, is SQTIHQWPATLVQPVGSPLSLECTVEGTSNPNLYWYRQAAGRGLQLLFYSVGIGQISSEVPQNLSASRPQDRQFILSSKKLLLSDSGFYLCAWSDEASYNSPLHFGNGTRLTVT.